One and the same sample provided the 31 T cell receptor beta chains below, sequenced in a study of T cells in Graves' hyperthyroidism and ophthalmopathy. RNA transcripts gave rise to amplified TCR beta CDR3 regions. The HTBI set primed first-round TCR CDR3 RT-PCR. MiXCR, applied by TCRdb to the multiplex PCR reads, yields one record per CDR3 protein. The table records 650,000 to 800,000 distinct CDR3 sequences, 45% of them present only once. Sequenced material: peripheral blood or thyroid tissue (not recorded which). The source of these receptors is an adult man with Graves' disease, either hyperthyroidism or ophthalmopathy (not recorded which).

The genes are TRBV15 and TRBJ1-6; maybe TRBD1 (6 bases). The CDR3 runs 16 residues. Trimming removed 1 base from V and 3 bases from J, with 10 bases in between. Germline CDR1 is LNHNV and CDR2 is YYDKDF (reference sequence). DNA of the CDR3: TGTGCCACCAGCAGAGTAGCGGGACACTATAATTCACCCCTCCACTTT. This translates into CATSRVAGHYNSPLHF. The whole variable domain, remainder taken from reference TRBV15 and TRBJ1-6, is DAMVIQNPRYQVTQFGKPVTLSCSQTLNHNVMYWYQQKSSQAPKLLFHYYDKDFNNEADTPDNFQSRRPNTSFCFLDIRSPGLGDTAMYLCATSRVAGHYNSPLHFGNGTRLTVT.

This clonotype was observed a handful of times. The chain links TRBV7-9 to TRBJ1-2, with 9 bases fitting TRBD1. The germline gives CDR1 SEHNR, CDR2 FQNEAQ (reference sequence). J gave up 3 bases and V 5 bases, and 7 bases lay outside the gene matches. CDR3 length: 15 residues. The CDR3 loop is CASSRTGQGDYGYTF. CDR3 sequence (DNA): TGTGCCAGCAGCAGAACGGGACAGGGTGACTATGGCTACACCTTC.

The chain links TRBV29-1 to TRBJ1-1, with 12 bases lining up with TRBD1. This CDR3 comprises 19 residues. Germline V gene data show CDR1 as SQVTM and CDR2 as ANQGSEA. V lost 4 bases, J lost 1 base, and 16 bases stayed unmatched. CDR3 region: CSVGPPLRDRGLRNTEAFF. The DNA for the CDR3 is TGCAGCGTTGGCCCCCCGTTGCGGGACAGGGGGCTCCGGAACACTGAAGCTTTCTTT. The variable domain in full, completed from reference TRBV29-1 and TRBJ1-1, reads SAVISQKPSRDICQRGTSLTIQCQVDSQVTMMFWYRQQPGQSLTLIATANQGSEATYESGFVIDKFPISRPNLTFSTLTVSNMSPEDSSIYLCSVGPPLRDRGLRNTEAFFGQGTRLTVV.

The rearrangement links TRBV29-1 to TRBJ1-2; 7 nucleotides agree with TRBD1. Germline CDR1 reads SQVTM; CDR2 reads ANQGSEA. V shed 8 bases, J shed 0 bases, and the junction held 12 bases outside the gene matches. CDR3 length equals 15 residues. The CDR3 region has the DNA TGCAGCAGCCGGCCGGGACAGCAAGCTAACTATGGCTACACCTTC. Translated, it gives CSSRPGQQANYGYTF.

This clonotype turned up a few times. The chain has TRBV6-2 or TRBV6-3 and TRBJ1-2, with D unresolved. Germline V gene data show CDR1 as MNHEY and CDR2 as SVGEGT. The CDR3 runs 15 residues. Trimming pared 5 bases from V and 6 bases from J, leaving 19 bases between. The CDR3 sequence: CASSRPSGGPHGYTF. The CDR3 DNA is TGTGCCAGCAGTCGGCCTTCGGGAGGCCCCCATGGCTACACCTTC.

V usage is TRBV5-1 and J usage is TRBJ2-2; D is undetermined. Germline CDR1 is SGHRS and CDR2 is YFSETQ. Trimming shortened V by 7 bases and J by 0 bases, and 13 bases separated the two germline ends. The CDR3 has 15 amino acids. The CDR3 nucleotides are TGCGCCAGCCTCCTCGGAGCCCCGAACACCGGGGAGCTGTTTTTT. Translated, it gives CASLLGAPNTGELFF.

This rearrangement joins TRBV25-1 to TRBJ2-7, with D possibly being TRBD2 (6 bases). Germline CDR1 reads MGHDK; CDR2 reads SYGVNS. The CDR3 is 18 residues long. Trimming took 2 bases from V and 2 from J, leaving 22 bases between them. CDR3 region: CASSERRTSSQSPYEQYF. The CDR3 nucleotides are TGTGCCAGCAGTGAACGGCGTACTAGCAGCCAGTCTCCCTACGAGCAGTACTTC.

This clonotype was seen repeatedly, ten times or more. The chain carries TRBV29-1 and TRBJ1-1; D is unclear. Trimming took 6 bases from V and 4 from J, leaving 21 bases between them. This CDR3 is 15 amino acids long. The germline CDR1 and CDR2 sequences are SQVTM and ANQGSEA. In DNA, the CDR3 is TGCAGCGTGACCCTCGGGTCAGGAGGATCCACTGAAGCTTTCTTT. Translation: CSVTLGSGGSTEAFF. The entire variable domain, with the rest obtained from reference TRBV29-1 and TRBJ1-1, is as follows: SAVISQKPSRDICQRGTSLTIQCQVDSQVTMMFWYRQQPGQSLTLIATANQGSEATYESGFVIDKFPISRPNLTFSTLTVSNMSPEDSSIYLCSVTLGSGGSTEAFFGQGTRLTVV.

This clonotype was detected once. V and J are TRBV25-1 and TRBJ1-5; tentatively, D is TRBD1 (6 bases). CDR1 MGHDK and CDR2 SYGVNS come from the germline V gene. Between the trimmed V and J ends, which lost 11 bases and 7 bases, there was a span of 24 bases. The CDR3 is 15 residues long. The CDR3 DNA sequence: TGTGCCGCCCTAGGCTCCGGGGGCGGGAGACAGCCCCAGCATTTT. Translation: CAALGSGGGRQPQHF.

As for this clonotype: The germline gene is not matched at one end of the junction; a read error may be the cause. V and J are TRBV11-2 and TRBJ2-5; weak D call: TRBD2 (7 bases). Germline CDR1 and CDR2: SGHAT and FQNNGV. The CDR3 sequence is 17 residues long. In DNA, the CDR3 is TGTGCCAACAGCTGGGGGTTAAAGGTGGGAGGGGGAGAGACCCAGTACTTC. Its protein is CANSWGLKVGGGETQYF.

Many counts were recorded for this clonotype. The chain uses TRBV20-1 and TRBJ2-7; D is ambiguous. Germline CDR1 and CDR2: DFQATT and SNEGSKA (reference sequence). The V end lost 1 base, the J end lost 3 bases, and 10 bases lay between the germline ends. This CDR3 region has 13 residues. The CDR3 DNA is TGCAGTGCTAGAGCTTCTCTAGACTACGAGCAGTACTTC. Its protein product is CSARASLDYEQYF.

This clonotype was seen repeatedly, ten times or more. The chain couples TRBV7-6 to TRBJ2-5; D might be TRBD2 (6 bases). V was trimmed by 0 bases and J by 3 bases, leaving 8 bases between them. The CDR3 covers 14 residues. Germline assignment: CDR1 SGHVS and CDR2 FNYEAQ. The CDR3 bases are TGTGCCAGCAGCTTAGCTAGCGGCGAAGAGACCCAGTACTTC. Amino acid sequence: CASSLASGEETQYF.

This sequence joins TRBV12-3 or TRBV12-4 and TRBJ2-7; TRBD1 aligns across 7 bases. The CDR3 is 14 amino acids. Trimming removed 6 bases from V and 2 bases from J; junction bases left unmatched: 7. CDR3 loop: CASSPDRRTYEQYF. In nucleotides, the CDR3 is TGTGCCAGCAGCCCGGACAGGAGAACCTACGAGCAGTACTTC.

The sample holds many counts of this clonotype. The chain is built from TRBV29-1 and TRBJ1-2; D not resolved. The CDR3 runs 11 residues. V dropped 4 bases and J dropped 1 base, with 4 bases sitting between them. The germline gives CDR1 SQVTM, CDR2 ANQGSEA. The CDR3 spells CSVANNYGYTF. CDR3 bases: TGCAGCGTTGCAAATAACTATGGCTACACCTTC.

The J gene is TRBJ1-5, the V gene TRBV7-2; the D gene is possibly TRBD1 (6 bases). There are 16 residues in the CDR3. Looked up from germline, CDR1 is SGHTA and CDR2 is FQGNSA. Trimming removed 2 bases at V and 4 bases at J, with 15 bases between. CDR3: CASSLYPRGGNQPQHF. Written as DNA, the CDR3 is TGTGCCAGCAGCTTATACCCTAGGGGGGGAAATCAGCCCCAGCATTTT.

The chain joins TRBV19 to TRBJ2-2; the match to TRBD1 covers 7 bases. Germline assignment: CDR1 LNHDA and CDR2 SQIVND (reference sequence). CDR3 length equals 15 residues. Trimming removed 3 bases from V and 5 bases from J; junction bases left unmatched: 6. This CDR3 reads CASSISGTATGELFF. The CDR3 region has the DNA TGTGCCAGTAGTATTTCCGGGACAGCGACCGGGGAGCTGTTTTTT.

This chain joins TRBV6-1 and TRBJ1-2; TRBD1 is a possible D gene (5 bases). CDR1 MNHNS and CDR2 SASEGT come from the germline V gene. Trimming removed 8 bases from V and 8 bases from J, with 6 bases in between. This CDR3 comprises 9 residues. The CDR3 DNA reads TGTGCCAGCGGGACGGGCTACACCTTC. Protein sequence: CASGTGYTF.

The sample holds a few counts of this clonotype. The chain joins TRBV7-3 to TRBJ1-5; 10 positions match TRBD1. The germline gives CDR1 SGHTA, CDR2 FQGTGA. With V trimmed by 3 bases and J by 2 bases, 4 bases remained unmatched. This CDR3 has 16 amino acids. The DNA of the CDR3 is TGTGCCAGCAGCTTGGAGGGGACAGGGGGCAATCAGCCCCAGCATTTT. Amino acid sequence: CASSLEGTGGNQPQHF.

The V call is TRBV24-1, the J call TRBJ1-5, with 7 bases identical to TRBD1. The CDR3 sequence is 14 residues long. The J segment lost 3 bases and the V segment lost 11 bases, leaving 9 bases of the junction unmatched. Germline CDR1 is KGHDR and CDR2 is SFDVKD. CDR3 amino acids: CAIQGSIPNQPQHF. CDR3 DNA sequence: TGTGCCATACAGGGGTCTATTCCCAATCAGCCCCAGCATTTT.

The table lists this clonotype with a few counts. The gene calls are TRBV5-1 and TRBJ1-1; perhaps TRBD1 as D (6 bases). CDR1 SGHRS and CDR2 YFSETQ come from the germline V gene. The CDR3 has 14 residues. V was shortened by 1 base and J by 6 bases, with 13 bases between the two germline ends. The CDR3 DNA reads as TGCGCCAGCAGCTTGACAGACAGGTTCTCTGAAGCTTTCTTT. Amino acids: CASSLTDRFSEAFF.

This clonotype was seen more than once but under ten times. The chain joins TRBV7-9 to TRBJ2-2; no firm D call. Germline CDR1 is SEHNR and CDR2 is FQNEAQ (reference sequence). V was pared by 3 bases and J by 6 bases, with 8 bases between. The length of the CDR3 is 13 residues. The CDR3: CASSLSVPGELFF. The CDR3 DNA reads as TGTGCCAGCAGCTTGAGCGTACCCGGGGAGCTGTTTTTT.

This clonotype was recorded a few times. The chain couples TRBV5-1 to TRBJ1-2; D is ambiguous. The CDR3 has 13 amino acids. V lost 1 base and J lost 3, with 7 bases in between. From germline, CDR1 is SGHRS and CDR2 YFSETQ. CDR3 in DNA: TGCGCCAGCAGCTTGTCCCTTCACTATGGCTACACCTTC. Its protein product is CASSLSLHYGYTF.

To note about this clonotype: At one boundary the junction diverges from the germline segment, which might be a read error. The chain carries TRBV5-1 and TRBJ1-1, with 11 bases that match TRBD1. This CDR3 spans 17 amino acids. Germline CDR1 is SGHRS and CDR2 is YFSETQ. CDR3 DNA: TGCGCCGGCAGCCCAAGCCGGACAGGGGGCGACGGCACTGAAGCTTTCTTT. As protein: CAGSPSRTGGDGTEAFF. Supplemented by reference TRBV5-1 and TRBJ1-1, the full variable domain reads KAGVTQTPRYLIKTRGQQVTLSCSPISGHRSVSWYQQTPGQGLQFLFEYFSETQRNKGNFPGRFSGRQFSNSRSEMNVSTLELGDSALYLCAGSPSRTGGDGTEAFFGQGTRLTVV.

The chain uses TRBV7-3 and TRBJ2-6, with a tentative D call TRBD1 (6 bases). Trimming left V 4 bases short and J 1 base short, with 23 bases between. The CDR3 is 20 amino acids. CDR1 is SGHTA, CDR2 FQGTGA, per germline. The CDR3: CASSSPSSGQFHSGANVLTF. The CDR3 DNA reads TGTGCCAGCAGCTCCCCTAGCTCAGGACAGTTCCATTCTGGGGCCAACGTCCTGACTTTC.

This clonotype was recorded a few times. V gene TRBV7-9 combines with J gene TRBJ1-1; tentatively, D is TRBD1 (6 bases). This CDR3 is 13 amino acids long. CDR1 is SEHNR, CDR2 FQNEAQ, per germline (reference sequence). The V gene lost 5 bases and the J gene lost 10 bases, with 17 bases spanning the gap. CDR3 in amino acids: CASSQAGSGAAFF. The CDR3 nucleotides read TGTGCCAGCAGCCAAGCGGGTTCGGGGGCAGCTTTCTTT.

The table lists this clonotype with many counts. J is TRBJ2-5 and V is TRBV29-1; D is perhaps TRBD2 (6 bases). The CDR3 loop spans 17 amino acids. Trimming removed 0 bases at V and 4 bases at J, with 21 bases between. Germline loops: CDR1 SQVTM, CDR2 ANQGSEA. CDR3: CSVEESVPAGVLETQYF. The CDR3 coding sequence is TGCAGCGTTGAAGAGTCCGTGCCAGCGGGCGTCTTAGAGACCCAGTACTTC.

The table lists this clonotype with a few counts. The chain employs TRBV19 and TRBJ2-7; no firm D call. V was trimmed by 0 bases and J by 4 bases, leaving 7 bases between them. The CDR3 has 13 amino acids. Germline V lookup: CDR1 LNHDA, CDR2 SQIVND (reference sequence). The CDR3: CASSIDPHYEQYF. In DNA, the CDR3 is TGTGCCAGTAGTATAGATCCCCATTACGAGCAGTACTTC.

J is TRBJ2-2 and V is TRBV24-1; D unresolved. The CDR3 sequence is 13 residues long. V was trimmed by 11 bases and J by 3 bases, leaving 12 bases between them. Germline values: CDR1 KGHDR, CDR2 SFDVKD. Here the CDR3 reads CASSQSHTGELFF. The CDR3 coding sequence is TGTGCCAGCAGCCAAAGTCACACCGGGGAGCTGTTTTTT.

The chain combines TRBV5-1 with TRBJ1-5; a possible D gene is TRBD1 (6 bases). The CDR3 extends over 15 amino acids. Trimming took 0 bases from V and 6 from J, leaving 13 bases between them. Germline V gene lookup returns CDR1 SGHRS and CDR2 YFSETQ. Here the CDR3 reads CASSLEGGAAQPQHF. For the CDR3, the DNA is TGCGCCAGCAGCTTGGAAGGGGGGGCGGCTCAGCCCCAGCATTTT.

With respect to this clonotype: A read error may be the cause here, since a much bigger clone is one base away. J is TRBJ2-7 and V is TRBV24-1, with D maybe TRBD1 (5 bases). Germline CDR1 reads KGHDR; CDR2 reads SFDVKD. This CDR3 spans 14 amino acids. Trimming removed 2 bases from V and 6 bases from J, with 13 bases in between. DNA for the CDR3: TGTGCCACCAGTGATTCGGCAGGGCCCTCCGAGCAGTACTTC. This sequence encodes CATSDSAGPSEQYF.

V usage is TRBV30 and J usage is TRBJ1-1; a weak D match, TRBD1 (5 bases). The CDR3 totals 16 residues. Germline CDR1 reads GTSNPN; CDR2 reads SVGIG (reference sequence). Trimming left V 0 bases short and J 2 bases short, with 16 bases between. Here the CDR3 reads CAWSVLWDGDNTEAFF. The CDR3 region has the DNA TGTGCCTGGAGTGTACTGTGGGACGGTGACAACACTGAAGCTTTCTTT.